This section outlines one TCR beta chain sequence together with its context. The antigen is unknown. Other nucleotide sequences from this sample produce the same CDR3. V gave up 0 bases and J gave up 3 bases, with 7 bases separating them. The CDR3 is made up of 13 amino acids. The germline V gene has CDR1 SGHNT and CDR2 YYREEE (reference sequence). The data stem from a study of cytomegalovirus exposure and HLA in healthy donors. Study-level results: Prior analysis indicated that the majority of TCR beta V segments exhibited productivity approximately 90% or approximately 30% of the time. Likely technical artifact: a cluster of highly shared sequence variants.

The PCR contained 60 Vbeta and 13 Jbeta primers. The authors' processing: A follow-up analysis tallied about 88 million unique TCR beta chains, roughly 10 million shared. Clones were sequenced by immunoSEQ multiplex PCR, and TCRdb holds only the in-frame ones, with some missing. That table supplies the V and J calls and clone size; D and trimming were determined from the DNA. The table shows 100,000 to 150,000 clones, with about 10% occurring only once. Sequencing was carried out using PBMCs. The chain is built from TRBV5-4 and TRBJ2-7; weak D call: TRBD2 (5 bases). The sequence derives from a woman aged 18 to 35 in good health and CMV-seropositive. CDR3 DNA sequence: TGTGCCAGCAGCTTGGTAGAGGGCTACGAGCAGTACTTC. Translating it yields CASSLVEGYEQYF. The variable domain in full, with the rest retrieved from reference TRBV5-4 and TRBJ2-7, is ETGVTQSPTHLIKTRGQQVTLRCSSQSGHNTVSWYQQALGQGPQFIFQYYREEENGRGNFPPRFSGLQFPNYSSELNVNALELDDSALYLCASSLVEGYEQYFGPGTRLTVT.